Given below is one T cell receptor (beta chain) in context. Its recognized antigen is unknown. No much larger clonotype is one base removed from it; base qualities were not supplied. The data were taken from a study of CD8 T cells in Susac syndrome (dated by TCRdb to between 2018 and 2021). For the wider study: Among the Susac syndrome patients who were sequenced, clinically active disease was present in more than 5 and clinical remission was observed in 8 or 9. At the time of blood withdrawal, Susac syndrome patients were either therapy-naive, taking corticosteroids (with some also receiving IVIg), or on IVIg alone. Whether CD8+ T cell activation and differentiation in Susac syndrome was antigen driven was tested using repertoire sequencing. CD8+ T cell repertoire clonality was compared between over 9 healthy donors, roughly 14 Susac syndrome patients and about 15 multiple sclerosis patients.

The V end gives up 3 bases and the J end 5 bases, leaving 8 bases in the junction not matched to a gene. CDR1 and CDR2 (LGHNA, YSLEER) derive from the germline V gene. The CDR3 has 15 amino acids, counting the end cysteine and phenylalanine. Left in the record is the CDR3 DNA by itself, 45 bases read in frame from the first base. High-throughput TCR beta sequencing profiled peripheral blood CD8+ and CD4+ T cells from healthy donors, Susac syndrome patients and multiple sclerosis patients. Recently defined diagnostic criteria for definite or probable disease were met by the Susac syndrome patients. Bulk CD8+ and CD4+ T cells were purified magnetically by negative isolation, whereas CD8+ TEMRA cells were enriched by FACS. Blood was drawn into EDTA tubes, processed within 24 hours, and PBMCs were isolated by density gradient centrifugation. PBMCs destined for TCR sequencing were cryopreserved in liquid nitrogen and later thawed in a 37 °C water bath. The sorted or isolated CD4+, CD8+ and CD8+ TEMRA cells had a purity of 90% or higher.

Findings and caveats that apply to the study as a whole: In the total CD8+ and CD8+ TEMRA repertoires, over 15 and five Susac-specific public clones, respectively, were identified. The number of individuals in the TCR sequencing and HLA analysis was recognized as being relatively small. Clonal expansion was seen in Susac syndrome CD8+ repertoires, peaking in CD8+ TEMRA cells and being greater in clinically active patients than in remitting ones.

RNA was extracted using the RNeasy kit, and roughly 0.45 to 1 microgram was reverse transcribed with random hexamers. The immunoSEQ multiplex PCR assay, which covers 54 Vbeta and 13 Jbeta segments, was used to amplify TCR beta CDR3 regions. PCR amplification bias was corrected by using a synthetic template baseline for primer optimization and computational correction. Under the source paper's analysis protocol: Only productive sequences were kept, with reads annotated to V, D and J genes according to IMGT and analyzed in immunoSEQ Analyzer. To calculate clonality, Shannon entropy was normalized by log2 of the number of productive unique sequences and then subtracted from one. Public and private clones were assessed among the 100 most prevalent clones of each patient and control. A clone was defined as Susac-specific if it was absent from the healthy and MS cohorts, from about a thousand published viral clones and from other ImmuneACCESS disease sequences. TCRdb reworked the public reads: Q25 trimming with fastp, MiXCR clone assembly, productive beta chains retained. Merged by CDR3 protein, the rows form single entries marked with the most common genes and DNA. The V and J calls reflect TCRdb's pipeline rather than the authors' work. For this sample the table gives 95,000 to 150,000 distinct CDR3 sequences, of which 90% to 95% were detected only once. The ten largest account for about 0.27% of the sample.

In this chain, TRBV4-3 is recombined with TRBJ2-5, with 8 bases aligning to TRBD1. The TCR was taken from a human donor with Susac syndrome. The sample comprised CD8+ T cells from PBMCs. The sequenced DNA is TGCGCCAGCAGCCAGAACGGACAGGGTATCGAGACCCAGTACTTC. Its coded protein is CASSQNGQGIETQYF.